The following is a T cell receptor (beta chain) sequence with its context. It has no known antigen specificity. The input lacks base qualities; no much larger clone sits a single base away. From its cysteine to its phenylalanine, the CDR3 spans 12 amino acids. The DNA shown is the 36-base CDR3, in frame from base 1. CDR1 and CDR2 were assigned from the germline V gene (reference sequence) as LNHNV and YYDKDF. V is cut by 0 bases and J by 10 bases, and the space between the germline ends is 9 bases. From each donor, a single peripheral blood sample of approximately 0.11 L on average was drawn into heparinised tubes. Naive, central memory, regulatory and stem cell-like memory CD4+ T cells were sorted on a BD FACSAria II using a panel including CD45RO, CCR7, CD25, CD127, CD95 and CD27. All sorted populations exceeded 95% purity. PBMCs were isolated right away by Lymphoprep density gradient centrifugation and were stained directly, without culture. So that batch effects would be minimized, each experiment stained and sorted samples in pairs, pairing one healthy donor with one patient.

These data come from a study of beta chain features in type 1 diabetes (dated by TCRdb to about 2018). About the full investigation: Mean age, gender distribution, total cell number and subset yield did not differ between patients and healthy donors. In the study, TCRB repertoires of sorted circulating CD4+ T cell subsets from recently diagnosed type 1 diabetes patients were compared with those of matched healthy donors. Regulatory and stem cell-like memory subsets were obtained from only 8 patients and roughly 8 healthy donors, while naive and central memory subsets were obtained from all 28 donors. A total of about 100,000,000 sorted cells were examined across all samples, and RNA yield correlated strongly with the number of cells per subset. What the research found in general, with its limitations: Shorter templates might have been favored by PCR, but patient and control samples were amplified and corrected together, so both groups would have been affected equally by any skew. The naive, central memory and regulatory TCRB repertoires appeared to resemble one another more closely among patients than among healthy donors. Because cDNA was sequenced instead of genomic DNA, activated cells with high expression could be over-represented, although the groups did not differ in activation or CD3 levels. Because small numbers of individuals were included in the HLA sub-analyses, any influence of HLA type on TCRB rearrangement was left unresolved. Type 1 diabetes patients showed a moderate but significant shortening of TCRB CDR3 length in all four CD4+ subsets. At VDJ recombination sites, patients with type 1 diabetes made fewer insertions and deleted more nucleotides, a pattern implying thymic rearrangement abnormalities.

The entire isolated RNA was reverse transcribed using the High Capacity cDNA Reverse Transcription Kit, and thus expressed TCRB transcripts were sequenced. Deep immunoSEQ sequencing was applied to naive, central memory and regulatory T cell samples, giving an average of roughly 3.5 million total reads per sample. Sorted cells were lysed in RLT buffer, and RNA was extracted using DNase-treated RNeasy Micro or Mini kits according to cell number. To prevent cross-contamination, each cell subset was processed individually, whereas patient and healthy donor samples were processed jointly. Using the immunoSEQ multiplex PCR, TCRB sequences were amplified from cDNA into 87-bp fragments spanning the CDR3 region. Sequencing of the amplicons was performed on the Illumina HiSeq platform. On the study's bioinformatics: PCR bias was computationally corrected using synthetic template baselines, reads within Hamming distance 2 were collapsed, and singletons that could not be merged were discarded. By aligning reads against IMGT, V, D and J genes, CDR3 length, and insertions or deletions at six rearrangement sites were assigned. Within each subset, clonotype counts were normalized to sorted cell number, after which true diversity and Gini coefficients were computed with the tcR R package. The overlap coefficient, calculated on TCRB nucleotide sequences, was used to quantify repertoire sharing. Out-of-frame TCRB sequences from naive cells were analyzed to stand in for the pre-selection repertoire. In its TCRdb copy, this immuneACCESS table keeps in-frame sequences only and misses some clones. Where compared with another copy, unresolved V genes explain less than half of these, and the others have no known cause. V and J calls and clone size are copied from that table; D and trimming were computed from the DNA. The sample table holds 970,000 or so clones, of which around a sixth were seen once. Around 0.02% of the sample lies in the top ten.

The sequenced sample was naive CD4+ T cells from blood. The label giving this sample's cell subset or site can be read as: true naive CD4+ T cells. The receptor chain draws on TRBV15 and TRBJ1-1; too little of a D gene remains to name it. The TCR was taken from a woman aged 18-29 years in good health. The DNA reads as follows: TGTGCCACCAGCAGAGATCGTAGCGGAGCTTTCTTT. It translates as CATSRDRSGAFF.